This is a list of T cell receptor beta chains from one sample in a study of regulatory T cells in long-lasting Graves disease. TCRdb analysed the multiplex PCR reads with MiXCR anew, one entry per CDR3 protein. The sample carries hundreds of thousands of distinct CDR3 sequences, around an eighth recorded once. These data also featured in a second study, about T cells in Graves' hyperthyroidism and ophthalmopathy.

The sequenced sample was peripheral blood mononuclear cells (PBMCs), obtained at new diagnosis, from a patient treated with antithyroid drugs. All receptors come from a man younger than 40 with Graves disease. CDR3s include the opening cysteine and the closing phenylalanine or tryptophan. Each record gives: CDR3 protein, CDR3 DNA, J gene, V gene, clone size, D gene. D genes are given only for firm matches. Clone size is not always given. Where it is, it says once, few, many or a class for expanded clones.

CDR3: CASSFRQGTNTQYF; DNA: TGTGCCAGCAGTTTTCGGCAGGGGACGAATACGCAGTATTTT; J: TRBJ2-3; V: TRBV12-3/TRBV12-4; size: many; D: .
CDR3: CASSVGERRQGGYGNTIYF; DNA: TGTGCCAGCAGCGTAGGGGAAAGAAGACAGGGGGGCTATGGAAACACCATATATTTT; J: TRBJ1-3; V: TRBV9; size: few; D: TRBD1
CDR3: CASSYTEGEQYF; DNA: TGTGCCAGCAGTTACACGGAGGGGGAGCAGTACTTC; J: TRBJ2-7; V: TRBV6-5; size: .; D: .
CDR3: CASSPVRLLSYEQYF; DNA: TGTGCCAGCAGCCCTGTGCGGCTACTCTCCTACGAGCAGTACTTC; J: TRBJ2-7; V: TRBV3-1; size: many; D: .
CDR3: CSARVRSGLGNNEQFF; DNA: TGCAGTGCTAGAGTAAGGTCGGGACTAGGGAACAATGAGCAGTTCTTC; J: TRBJ2-1; V: TRBV20-1; size: .; D: TRBD2
CDR3: CSARGGPGDNSPLHF; DNA: TGCAGTGCTAGAGGAGGACCAGGTGATAATTCACCCCTCCACTTT; J: TRBJ1-6; V: TRBV20-1; size: .; D: .
CDR3: CSAVGGRANNEQFF; DNA: TGCAGTGCTGTGGGCGGGAGGGCGAACAATGAGCAGTTCTTC; J: TRBJ2-1; V: TRBV20-1; size: .; D: TRBD2
CDR3: CASSPLLVDTQYF; DNA: TGTGCCAGCAGCCCCCTACTAGTGGATACGCAGTATTTT; J: TRBJ2-3; V: TRBV7-9; size: few; D: .
CDR3: CSVEVTWSYNEQFF; DNA: TGCAGCGTTGAAGTTACGTGGAGCTACAATGAGCAGTTCTTC; J: TRBJ2-1; V: TRBV29-1; size: many; D: .
CDR3: CAISMSWDDLLTEAFF; DNA: TGTGCCATCAGTATGTCCTGGGACGACCTTCTCACTGAAGCTTTCTTT; J: TRBJ1-1; V: TRBV10-3; size: many; D: .
CDR3: CASSPAGLMGNTIYF; DNA: TGTGCCAGCAGCCCTGCAGGGTTAATGGGAAACACCATATATTTT; J: TRBJ1-3; V: TRBV5-5; size: .; D: .
CDR3: CSARLTSGSTGELFF; DNA: TGCAGTGCTAGGCTTACTAGCGGGAGCACCGGGGAGCTGTTTTTT; J: TRBJ2-2; V: TRBV20-1; size: many; D: TRBD2
CDR3: CSAIGGLAGYNEQFF; DNA: TGCAGTGCTATAGGGGGCCTAGCCGGGTACAATGAGCAGTTCTTC; J: TRBJ2-1; V: TRBV20-1; size: .; D: TRBD1
CDR3: CASSRWEVSYNEQFF; DNA: TGTGCCAGCAGCAGGTGGGAAGTTTCCTACAATGAGCAGTTCTTC; J: TRBJ2-1; V: TRBV5-4; size: .; D: .
CDR3: CASSDSRANTGELFF; DNA: TGTGCCAGCAGTGACTCCAGGGCTAACACCGGGGAGCTGTTTTTT; J: TRBJ2-2; V: TRBV2; size: many; D: .
CDR3: CSARSGQGAVLGEQFF; DNA: TGCAGTGCTAGATCCGGACAGGGGGCCGTTCTGGGTGAGCAGTTCTTC; J: TRBJ2-1; V: TRBV20-1; size: many; D: TRBD1
CDR3: CSARDTLGDYGYTF; DNA: TGCAGTGCTAGAGATACCCTTGGGGACTATGGCTACACCTTC; J: TRBJ1-2; V: TRBV20-1; size: .; D: .
CDR3: CASSPISTFDSNQPQHF; DNA: TGTGCCAGCTCACCAATATCGACGTTCGATAGCAATCAGCCCCAGCATTTT; J: TRBJ1-5; V: TRBV18; size: few; D: .
CDR3: CASMGPSGELFF; DNA: TGTGCCAGCATGGGCCCCTCGGGGGAGCTGTTTTTT; J: TRBJ2-2; V: TRBV27; size: few; D: .
CDR3: CSAPRGGVREQYF; DNA: TGCAGTGCTCCGCGAGGGGGAGTTCGGGAGCAGTACTTC; J: TRBJ2-7; V: TRBV20-1; size: many; D: .
CDR3: CASSYAGGGKPQHF; DNA: TGTGCCAGCAGTTATGCGGGGGGAGGGAAGCCCCAGCATTTT; J: TRBJ1-5; V: TRBV6-5; size: many; D: .
CDR3: CASSSAFSYEQYF; DNA: TGCGCCAGCAGCTCAGCCTTCTCCTACGAGCAGTACTTC; J: TRBJ2-7; V: TRBV5-1; size: .; D: .
CDR3: CASGDTDRGRQYGAFF; DNA: TGTGCTAGTGGAGATACGGACAGGGGGCGTCAATACGGAGCTTTCTTT; J: TRBJ1-1; V: TRBV12-5; size: few; D: TRBD1
CDR3: CASRTGATMGETQYF; DNA: TGTGCCAGCAGGACAGGGGCGACAATGGGGGAGACCCAGTACTTC; J: TRBJ2-5; V: TRBV12-3/TRBV12-4; size: .; D: TRBD1
CDR3: CASRREEAGELFF; DNA: TGTGCCAGCAGGCGGGAAGAGGCCGGGGAGCTGTTTTTT; J: TRBJ2-2; V: TRBV2; size: many; D: .
CDR3: CASSEWSGTEAFF; DNA: TGCGCCAGCAGCGAATGGTCAGGGACTGAAGCTTTCTTT; J: TRBJ1-1; V: TRBV5-1; size: many; D: .
CDR3: CSVEERGELFF; DNA: TGCAGCGTTGAGGAGAGGGGGGAGCTGTTTTTT; J: TRBJ2-2; V: TRBV29-1; size: many; D: .
CDR3: CASSQGTSMSEQYF; DNA: TGCGCCAGCAGCCAAGGGACTAGTATGAGTGAGCAGTACTTC; J: TRBJ2-4; V: TRBV5-1; size: .; D: TRBD2
CDR3: CATSFDGNIQYF; DNA: TGTGCCACCAGCTTCGACGGAAACATTCAGTACTTC; J: TRBJ2-4; V: TRBV15; size: few; D: .
CDR3: CASSYTGTGVDEQFF; DNA: TGTGCCAGCAGCTATACCGGGACAGGGGTGGATGAGCAGTTCTTC; J: TRBJ2-1; V: TRBV7-9; size: many; D: TRBD1
CDR3: CATSDPAGEEQETQYF; DNA: TGTGCCACCAGTGACCCAGCGGGAGAAGAACAAGAGACCCAGTACTTC; J: TRBJ2-5; V: TRBV24-1; size: many; D: TRBD2
CDR3: CSASSEGVKETQYF; DNA: TGCAGTGCTAGTTCTGAGGGGGTAAAGGAGACCCAGTACTTC; J: TRBJ2-5; V: TRBV20-1; size: .; D: .
CDR3: CASSEGYGLRAFF; DNA: TGTGCCAGCAGTGAAGGGTACGGCCTCAGGGCTTTCTTT; J: TRBJ1-1; V: TRBV2; size: many; D: .
CDR3: CASSNGGYYNEQFF; DNA: TGTGCCAGTAGTAACGGCGGATATTACAATGAGCAGTTCTTC; J: TRBJ2-1; V: TRBV19; size: once; D: .
CDR3: CASKNQGTVHRETQYF; DNA: TGTGCCAGCAAAAATCAAGGGACGGTCCATCGGGAGACCCAGTACTTC; J: TRBJ2-5; V: TRBV2; size: many; D: .
CDR3: CASSYREYYGYTF; DNA: TGTGCCAGCAGTTATCGGGAGTACTATGGCTACACCTTC; J: TRBJ1-2; V: TRBV6-5; size: many; D: .
CDR3: CAISQSGLAATDTQYF; DNA: TGTGCCATCAGCCAATCGGGACTAGCGGCCACAGATACGCAGTATTTT; J: TRBJ2-3; V: TRBV10-3; size: many; D: TRBD2
CDR3: CASSVAGGRGNEQFF; DNA: TGTGCCAGCAGCGTAGCAGGGGGGCGAGGCAATGAGCAGTTCTTC; J: TRBJ2-1; V: TRBV9; size: .; D: .
CDR3: CSKAGENTQYF; DNA: TGCAGTAAAGCGGGAGAGAATACGCAGTATTTT; J: TRBJ2-3; V: TRBV20-1; size: many; D: TRBD2
CDR3: CASSYYSPREDEKLFF; DNA: TGCGCCAGCAGCTACTACTCCCCTAGAGAGGATGAAAAACTGTTTTTT; J: TRBJ1-4; V: TRBV5-1; size: .; D: .
CDR3: CAMGARDTYNEQFF; DNA: TGTGCCATGGGGGCCCGGGACACTTACAATGAGCAGTTCTTC; J: TRBJ2-1; V: TRBV3-1; size: few; D: .
CDR3: CASSYGTSGRASYNEQFF; DNA: TGCGCCAGCAGCTACGGGACTAGCGGGAGGGCTTCCTACAATGAGCAGTTCTTC; J: TRBJ2-1; V: TRBV5-1; size: few; D: TRBD2
CDR3: CASSMAQGDYGYTF; DNA: TGTGCCAGTAGTATGGCACAGGGGGACTATGGCTACACCTTC; J: TRBJ1-2; V: TRBV19; size: few; D: TRBD1
CDR3: CASSRLWATSTDTQYF; DNA: TGCGCCAGCAGCCGATTGTGGGCAACTAGCACAGATACGCAGTATTTT; J: TRBJ2-3; V: TRBV4-1; size: .; D: .
CDR3: CASRVPDTANTEAFF; DNA: TGTGCCAGCAGAGTCCCAGATACCGCGAACACTGAAGCTTTCTTT; J: TRBJ1-1; V: TRBV28; size: many; D: .